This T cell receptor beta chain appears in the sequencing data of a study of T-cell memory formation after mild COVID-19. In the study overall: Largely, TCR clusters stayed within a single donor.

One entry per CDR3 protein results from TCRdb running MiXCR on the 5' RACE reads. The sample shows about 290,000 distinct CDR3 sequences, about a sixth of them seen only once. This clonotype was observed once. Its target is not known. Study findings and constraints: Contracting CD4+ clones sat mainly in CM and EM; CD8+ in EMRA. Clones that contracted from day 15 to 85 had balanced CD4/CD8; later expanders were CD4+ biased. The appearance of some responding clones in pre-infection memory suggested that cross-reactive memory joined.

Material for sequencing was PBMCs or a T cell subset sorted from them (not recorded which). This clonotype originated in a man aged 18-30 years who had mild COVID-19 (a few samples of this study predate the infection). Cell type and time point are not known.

CDR3 in amino acids: CSAQGARDSPLHF. The CDR3 DNA follows: TGCAGTGCACAGGGGGCGCGGGATTCACCCCTCCACTTT. The chain is built from TRBV20-1 and TRBJ1-6, with TRBD1 matching over 9 bases. The V segment lost 6 bases and the J segment 8 bases; nucleotides outside the gene matches: 5. The CDR3 spans 13 residues. Germline CDR1 reads DFQATT; CDR2 reads SNEGSKA (reference sequence).